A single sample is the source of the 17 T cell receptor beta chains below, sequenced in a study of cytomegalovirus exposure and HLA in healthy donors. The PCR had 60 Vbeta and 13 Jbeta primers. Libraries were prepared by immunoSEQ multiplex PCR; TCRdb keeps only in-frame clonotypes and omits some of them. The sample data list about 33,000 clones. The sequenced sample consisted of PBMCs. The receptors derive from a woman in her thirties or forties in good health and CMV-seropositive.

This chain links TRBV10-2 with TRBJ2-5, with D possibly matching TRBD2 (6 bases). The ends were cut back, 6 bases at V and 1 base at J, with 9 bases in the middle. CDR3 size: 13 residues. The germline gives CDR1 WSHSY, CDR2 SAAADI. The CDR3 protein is CASRDYAQETQYF. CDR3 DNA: TGCGCCAGCAGGGACTACGCCCAAGAGACCCAGTACTTC.

The CDR3 loop reads CASSFSGSSTDTQYF. CDR3 nucleotide sequence: TGTGCCAGCAGCTTTAGCGGGAGCAGCACAGATACGCAGTATTTT. This sequence joins TRBV11-2 and TRBJ2-3; TRBD2 matches at 9 bases. In germline, CDR1 is SGHAT, CDR2 FQNNGV. The CDR3 has 15 residues. Trimming took 3 bases from V and 0 from J; bases not matched to a gene: 1.

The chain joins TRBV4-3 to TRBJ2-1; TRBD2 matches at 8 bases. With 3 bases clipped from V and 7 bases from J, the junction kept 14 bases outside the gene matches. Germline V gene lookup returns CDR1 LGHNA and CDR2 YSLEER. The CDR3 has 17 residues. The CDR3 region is CASSHYSLAALGNEQFF. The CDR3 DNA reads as TGCGCCAGCAGCCATTATTCACTAGCGGCCCTGGGTAATGAGCAGTTCTTC.

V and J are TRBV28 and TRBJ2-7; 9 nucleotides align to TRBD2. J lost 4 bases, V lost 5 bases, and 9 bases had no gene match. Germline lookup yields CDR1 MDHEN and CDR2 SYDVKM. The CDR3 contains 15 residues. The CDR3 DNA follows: TGTGCCAGCAGTGGCCCTAGCGGGACATGGTACGAGCAGTACTTC. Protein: CASSGPSGTWYEQYF. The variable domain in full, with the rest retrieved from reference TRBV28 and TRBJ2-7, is DVKVTQSSRYLVKRTGEKVFLECVQDMDHENMFWYRQDPGLGLRLIYFSYDVKMKEKGDIPEGYSVSREKKERFSLILESASTNQTSMYLCASSGPSGTWYEQYFGPGTRLTVT.

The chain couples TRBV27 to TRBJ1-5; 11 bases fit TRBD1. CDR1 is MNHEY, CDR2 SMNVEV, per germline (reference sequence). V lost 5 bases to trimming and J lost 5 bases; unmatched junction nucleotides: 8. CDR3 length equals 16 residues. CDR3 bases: TGTGCCAGCAGTCCACGGACAGGGGGCGTAGATCAGCCCCAGCATTTT. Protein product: CASSPRTGGVDQPQHF.

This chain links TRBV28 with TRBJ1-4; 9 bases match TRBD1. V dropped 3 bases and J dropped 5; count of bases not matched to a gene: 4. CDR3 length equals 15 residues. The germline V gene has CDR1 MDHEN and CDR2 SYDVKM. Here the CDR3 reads CASSFYRGLNEKLFF. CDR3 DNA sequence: TGTGCCAGCAGTTTTTACAGGGGGCTAAATGAAAAACTGTTTTTT.

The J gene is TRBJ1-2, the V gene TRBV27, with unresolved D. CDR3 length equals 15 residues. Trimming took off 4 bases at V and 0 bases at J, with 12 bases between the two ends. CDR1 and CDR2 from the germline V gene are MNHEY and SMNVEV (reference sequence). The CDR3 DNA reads TGTGCCAGCAGTTATGGGAGGTTCCCTAACTATGGCTACACCTTC. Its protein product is CASSYGRFPNYGYTF.

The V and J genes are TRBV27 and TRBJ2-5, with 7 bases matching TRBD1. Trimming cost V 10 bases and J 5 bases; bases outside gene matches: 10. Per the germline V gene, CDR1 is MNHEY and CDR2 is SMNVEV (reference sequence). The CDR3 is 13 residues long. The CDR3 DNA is TGTGCCATCACCTTAACAGGGGAGGAGACCCAGTACTTC. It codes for CAITLTGEETQYF.

The CDR3 DNA follows: TGTGCCAGCTTTTTGACAAGGGCTTTCTTT. Its protein is CASFLTRAFF. The chain employs TRBV7-2 and TRBJ1-1, with D hard to call. Germline CDR1 reads SGHTA; CDR2 reads FQGNSA. The CDR3 is made up of 10 amino acids. V was trimmed by 8 bases and J by 11 bases, leaving 12 bases between them.

CDR3 in DNA: TGTGCCAGCAGCTTAGCCCGAACTACCTACGAGCAGTACTTC. Translation: CASSLARTTYEQYF. V gene TRBV7-2 combines with J gene TRBJ2-7; D is undetermined. CDR3 length: 14 residues. Germline CDR1 reads SGHTA; CDR2 reads FQGNSA. V was shortened by 0 bases and J by 2 bases, with 8 bases between the two germline ends.

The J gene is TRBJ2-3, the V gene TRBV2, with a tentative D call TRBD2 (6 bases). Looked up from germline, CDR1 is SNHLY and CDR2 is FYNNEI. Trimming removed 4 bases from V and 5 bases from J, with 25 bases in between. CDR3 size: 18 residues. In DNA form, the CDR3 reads TGTGCCAGCAGTGGGATCGCTAGCGAAAGAAGAGCTGAAGATACGCAGTATTTT. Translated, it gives CASSGIASERRAEDTQYF.

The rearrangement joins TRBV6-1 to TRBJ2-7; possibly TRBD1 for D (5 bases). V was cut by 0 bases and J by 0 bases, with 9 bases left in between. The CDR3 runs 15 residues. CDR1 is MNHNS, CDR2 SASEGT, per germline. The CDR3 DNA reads TGTGCCAGCAGTGAAGCACCAGGGATCTCCTACGAGCAGTACTTC. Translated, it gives CASSEAPGISYEQYF.

CDR3 loop: CASRKLAEEEHTQYF. CDR3 sequence (DNA): TGTGCCAGCAGGAAACTAGCGGAAGAGGAACATACGCAGTATTTT. The chain uses TRBV5-6 and TRBJ2-3; 8 nucleotides match TRBD2. V shed 5 bases and J 7 bases; nucleotides not matched to a gene: 12. This CDR3 has 15 amino acids. Germline CDR1 and CDR2: SGHDT and YYEEEE.

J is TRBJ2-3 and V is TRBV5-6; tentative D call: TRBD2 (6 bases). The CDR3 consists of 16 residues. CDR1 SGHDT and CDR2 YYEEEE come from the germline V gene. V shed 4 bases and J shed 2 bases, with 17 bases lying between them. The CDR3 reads CASSEPVGGATDTQYF. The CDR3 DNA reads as TGTGCCAGCAGCGAGCCCGTCGGGGGTGCCACAGATACGCAGTATTTT.

The CDR3 DNA sequence: TGTGCCAGTAGATACGGGACAGGGAACACTGAAGCTTTCTTT. Residues: CASRYGTGNTEAFF. The V and J genes are TRBV19 and TRBJ1-1, with TRBD1 matching over 8 bases. CDR3 length equals 14 residues. Germline CDR1 reads LNHDA; CDR2 reads SQIVND (reference sequence). The ends lost 6 bases at V and 1 base at J; junction bases unmatched: 4.

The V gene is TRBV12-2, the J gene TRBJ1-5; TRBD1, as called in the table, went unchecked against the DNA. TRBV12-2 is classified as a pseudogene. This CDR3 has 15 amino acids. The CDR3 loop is CASPRLQGLNQPQHF. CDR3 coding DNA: TGTGCAAGTCCCAGACTCCAGGGTCTCAATCAGCCCCAGCATTTT.

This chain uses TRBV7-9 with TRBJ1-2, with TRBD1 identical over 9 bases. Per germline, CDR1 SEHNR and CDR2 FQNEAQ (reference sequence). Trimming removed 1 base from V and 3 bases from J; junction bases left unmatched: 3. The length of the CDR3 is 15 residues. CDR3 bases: TGTGCCAGCAGCTTAGACGGACAGGGGTACTATGGCTACACCTTC. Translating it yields CASSLDGQGYYGYTF.